This TCR beta chain came from a study of T cells in Graves' hyperthyroidism and ophthalmopathy. Study observations and caveats: Among thyroid clonotypes expanded above 0.001, most also appeared in blood. Prediction of ophthalmopathy progression came a median roughly 6.6 months pre-onset.

Trimming left V 7 bases short and J 5 bases short, with 17 bases between. From germline, CDR1 is MNHEY and CDR2 SMNVEV (reference sequence). CDR3 length equals 14 residues. As concerns this clonotype: Its target is not known.

The TCR beta CDR3 regions underwent amplification using RNA transcripts as the source. The primer set for the first-round RT-PCR of the TCR CDR3 was HTBI. Each CDR3 protein gets one entry after TCRdb re-called the multiplex PCR reads with MiXCR. The data show over 150,000 distinct CDR3 sequences, roughly 17% seen once. Exclusion of patients followed from uncontrolled infection, other autoimmune disease, pregnancy or lactation. Diagnosis rested on symptoms, serum thyroxine and TRAb, thyroid ultrasound, and orbital computed tomography. The sequenced sample was blood. This TCR was recovered from a woman in her forties or fifties with Graves' hyperthyroidism. The rearrangement uses TRBV27 and TRBJ1-1, with unresolved D. CDR3 DNA: TGTGCCAGCAATCCCTCCCCTCGAATTACTGAAGCTTTCTTT. Encoded protein: CASNPSPRITEAFF.